This TCR beta chain was obtained from a study of cytomegalovirus exposure and HLA in healthy donors. In the study overall: According to later analysis, the same platform produced the 120 or so validation and 600 to 800 first-cohort repertoires.

The V and J ends lost 0 bases and 4 bases, in that order; junction bases with no gene match: 2. This CDR3 has 15 residues. Germline CDR1 reads SGHRS; CDR2 reads YFSETQ. On this clone: Its antigen is still unknown. The sample holds other DNA sequences that translate to the same CDR3.

Method: immunoSEQ multiplex PCR; TCRdb's copy keeps in-frame clones and lacks some. The table has roughly 260,000 clones, around 87% seen once. Study results and limitations: The study put 150 or so TCR beta chains on its list as cytomegalovirus-associated. First-cohort TCR clusters tended to co-occur in the 90 to 150 validation repertoires, a later analysis found.

V usage is TRBV5-1 and J usage is TRBJ2-1, with 9 bases lining up with TRBD1. This TCR came from a woman between 18 and 29 years old in good health and CMV-seronegative. Sequences were obtained from PBMCs. In DNA, the CDR3 is TGCGCCAGCAGCTTGGGGGGACAGGGATACAATGAGCAGTTCTTC. Protein sequence: CASSLGGQGYNEQFF.